The entry below gives a single T cell receptor beta chain sequence along with its context. The antigen is unknown. This entry is derived from a study of cytomegalovirus exposure and HLA in healthy donors. Looking at the study overall: For the approximately 400 genotyped donors, over 80% fell within the Caucasian-associated ancestry cluster. Overall study findings and caveats: Among the most significant clusters, several appeared linked to common viral pathogens in a later analysis. It was likely that a cluster of highly shared sequence variants was a sequencing artifact.

The CDR3 is 13 amino acids. J was trimmed by 3 bases and V by 7 bases; bases with no gene match: 5. Germline V gives CDR1 SNHLY, CDR2 FYNNEI. PCR primers comprised 60 Vbeta and 13 Jbeta primers. Assay: immunoSEQ multiplex PCR; the TCRdb copy retains only in-frame clones and omits some. The sample carries 95,000 to 100,000 clones, around 67% recorded once. Input material: PBMCs. The gene calls are TRBV2 and TRBJ2-5; 7 bases fit TRBD1. This sequence was found in a male donor in good health and CMV-seronegative. The CDR3 protein is CASTYTGEETQYF. CDR3 nucleotide sequence: TGTGCCAGCACCTACACAGGGGAAGAGACCCAGTACTTC.